This paragraph covers one T cell receptor (beta chain) sequence. The antigen remains undetermined. The sample originates from a study of CD8+ T cells in alopecia areata. Findings of the study overall: Scalp sequencing captures resident alphabeta T cells of normal skin too.

RNA extraction was followed by reverse transcription into cDNA, which acted as the sequencing template. The assay was immunoSEQ multiplex PCR, and TCRdb's table has in-frame clones only and misses some. The repertoire consists of 150,000 or so clones, with about 87% occurring once and the leading ten covering about 15%. Trimming cost V 2 bases and J 3 bases, with 14 bases left between them. There are 16 residues in the CDR3. The clonotype comes from a human donor with alopecia areata. This chain links TRBV23-1 with TRBJ1-5; TRBD1 is a possible D gene (6 bases). TRBV23-1 is sorted into the ORF group, with uncertain function. This sample comprised CD8+ T cells sorted from blood, obtained at week 0. DNA of the CDR3: TGCGCCAGCAGTCAAACCCAGGGGCATGACAATCAGCCCCAGCATTTT. It codes for CASSQTQGHDNQPQHF.